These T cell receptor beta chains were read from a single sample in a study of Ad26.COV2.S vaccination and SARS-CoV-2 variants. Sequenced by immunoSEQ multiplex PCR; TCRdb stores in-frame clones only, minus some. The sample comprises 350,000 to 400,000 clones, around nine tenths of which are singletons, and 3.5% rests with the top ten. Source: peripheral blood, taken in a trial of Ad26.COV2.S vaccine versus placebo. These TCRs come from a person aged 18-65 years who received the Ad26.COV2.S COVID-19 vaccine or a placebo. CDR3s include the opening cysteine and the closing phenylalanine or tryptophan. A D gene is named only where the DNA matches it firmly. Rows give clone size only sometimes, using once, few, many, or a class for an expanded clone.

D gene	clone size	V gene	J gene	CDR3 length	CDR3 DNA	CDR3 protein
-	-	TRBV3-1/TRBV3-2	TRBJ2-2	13	TGTGCCAGCAGCCAATCGAACACCGGGGAGCTGTTTTTT	CASSQSNTGELFF
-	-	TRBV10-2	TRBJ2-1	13	TGCGCCAGCAGTGAGGGGCGCTACAATGAGCAGTTCTTC	CASSEGRYNEQFF
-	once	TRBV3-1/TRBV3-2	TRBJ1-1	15	TGTGCCAGCAGCCAAAACACTATAGGGTCCTTCCGGGCTTTCTTT	CASSQNTIGSFRAFF
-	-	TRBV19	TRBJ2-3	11	TGTGCCAGTAGTGTTACAGATACGCAGTATTTT	CASSVTDTQYF
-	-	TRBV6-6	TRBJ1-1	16	TGTGCCAGCAGTACGGGTTCCGACCCCCACAACACTGAAGCTTTCTTT	CASSTGSDPHNTEAFF
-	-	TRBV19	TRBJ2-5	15	TGTGCCAGTAATCCAAGTGGGCAGACCGCGGAGACCCAGTACTTC	CASNPSGQTAETQYF
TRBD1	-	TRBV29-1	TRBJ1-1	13	TGCAGCGTCGAGACAGGGGATGACACTGAAGCTTTCTTT	CSVETGDDTEAFF
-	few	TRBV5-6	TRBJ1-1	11	TGTGCCAGCAGCTTGGACACTGAAGCTTTCTTT	CASSLDTEAFF
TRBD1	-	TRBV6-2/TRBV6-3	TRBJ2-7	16	TGTGCCAGCAGTTACCCCCCCCGGGACAGGGCCGTCGAGCAGTACTTC	CASSYPPRDRAVEQYF
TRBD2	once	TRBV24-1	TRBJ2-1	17	TGTGCCACCAGTCCCTCCGGGCTAGCGGGCACCTACAATGAGCAGTTCTTC	CATSPSGLAGTYNEQFF
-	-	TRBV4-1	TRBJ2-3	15	TGCGCCAGCAGCCAAGTGAGGTCTAGCACAGATACGCAGTATTTT	CASSQVRSSTDTQYF
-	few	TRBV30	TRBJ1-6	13	TGTGCCTGGAGTGTCACGGTCAAGGCACCCCTCCACTTT	CAWSVTVKAPLHF
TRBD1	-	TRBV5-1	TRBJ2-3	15	TGCGCCAGCAGCTTGGAGGGGACAGGGGGCGATACGCAGTATTTT	CASSLEGTGGDTQYF
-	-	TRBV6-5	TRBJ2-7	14	TGTGCCAGCAGTCCCCGGGACCGGTCCTACGAGCAGTACTTC	CASSPRDRSYEQYF
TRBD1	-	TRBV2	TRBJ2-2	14	TGTGCCAGCAGGGAGACAGGGGGCAGCGGGGAGCTGTTTTTT	CASRETGGSGELFF
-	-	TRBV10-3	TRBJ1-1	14	TGTGCCACGACGGGGGCAGTGAAGAACACTGAAGCTTTCTTT	CATTGAVKNTEAFF
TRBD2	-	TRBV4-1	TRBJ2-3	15	TGCGCCAGCAGCCAAGTGGCGGGGGGCACAGATACGCAGTATTTT	CASSQVAGGTDTQYF
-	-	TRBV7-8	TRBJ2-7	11	TGTGCCAGCAGCCCATCCTACGAGCAGTACTTC	CASSPSYEQYF
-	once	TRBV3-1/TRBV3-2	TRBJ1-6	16	TGTGCCAGCAGCCCTCGTTGGGGGGCCGGGAATTCACCCCTCCACTTT	CASSPRWGAGNSPLHF
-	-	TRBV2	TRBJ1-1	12	TGTGCCAGCATGGCCCAGAACACTGAAGCTTTCTTT	CASMAQNTEAFF
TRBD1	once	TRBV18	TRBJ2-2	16	TGTGCCAGCTCACCAGGGACAGGACGAAACACCGGGGAGCTGTTTTTT	CASSPGTGRNTGELFF
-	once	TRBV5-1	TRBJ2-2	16	TGCGCCAGCAGCTTGGTGGCAGTTTCGAACACCGGGGAGCTGTTTTTT	CASSLVAVSNTGELFF
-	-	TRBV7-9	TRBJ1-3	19	TGTGCCAGCAGCTTAGCGTACCCGAGGGCCCGGCCTCCAGGGAACACCATATATTTT	CASSLAYPRARPPGNTIYF
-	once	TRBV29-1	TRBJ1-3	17	TGCAGCGTTGTCCTGGGGGCCAGCTCTATCTCTGGAAACACCATATATTTT	CSVVLGASSISGNTIYF
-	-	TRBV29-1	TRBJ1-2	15	TGCAGCGTTTCCCGGCCTTGGACGGGTAACTATGGCTACACCTTC	CSVSRPWTGNYGYTF
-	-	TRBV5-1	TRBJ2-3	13	TGCGCCAGCAGCGTCGGAACAACAGATACGCAGTATTTT	CASSVGTTDTQYF
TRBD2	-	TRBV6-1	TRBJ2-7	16	TGTGCCAGCAGTGAAGGGCGACTAGCGTGGTCCTACGAGCAGTACTTC	CASSEGRLAWSYEQYF
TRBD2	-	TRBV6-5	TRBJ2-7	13	TGTGCCAGCACACTAGCGGGGCACTACGAGCAGTACTTC	CASTLAGHYEQYF
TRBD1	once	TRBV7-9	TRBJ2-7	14	TGTGCCAGCAGCCAACCGGGACAGGGGCACGAGCAGTACTTC	CASSQPGQGHEQYF
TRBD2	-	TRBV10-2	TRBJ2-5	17	TGCGCCAGCAGTGAGTCTTTCCCCGCTAGCGGCCAAGAGACCCAGTACTTC	CASSESFPASGQETQYF
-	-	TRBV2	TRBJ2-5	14	TGTGCCAGCAGTGAATTATCTATGGGAGAGACCCAGTACTTC	CASSELSMGETQYF
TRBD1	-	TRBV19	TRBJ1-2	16	TGTGCCAGTAGTCCACGCGCAGGGGGCAGGGACTATGGCTACACCTTC	CASSPRAGGRDYGYTF
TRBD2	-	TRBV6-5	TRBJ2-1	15	TGTGCCAGCAGTTACCGAGGTAGCGGGGGAAATGAGCAGTTCTTC	CASSYRGSGGNEQFF
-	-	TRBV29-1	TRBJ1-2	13	TGCAGCGTTGACACCACAGTTGGGACCGGCTACACCTTC	CSVDTTVGTGYTF
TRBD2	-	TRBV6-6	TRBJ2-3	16	TGTGCCAGCAGTTACTCGAAGGCGGGGGGCACAGATACGCAGTATTTT	CASSYSKAGGTDTQYF
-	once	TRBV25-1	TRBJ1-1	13	TGTGCCAGCATGGGGCAGAAAGGACTCGAAGCTTTCTTT	CASMGQKGLEAFF
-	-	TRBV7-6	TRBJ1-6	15	TGTGCCAGCAGCCTCTCACAGGCCAGGGGTTCACCCCTCCACTTT	CASSLSQARGSPLHF